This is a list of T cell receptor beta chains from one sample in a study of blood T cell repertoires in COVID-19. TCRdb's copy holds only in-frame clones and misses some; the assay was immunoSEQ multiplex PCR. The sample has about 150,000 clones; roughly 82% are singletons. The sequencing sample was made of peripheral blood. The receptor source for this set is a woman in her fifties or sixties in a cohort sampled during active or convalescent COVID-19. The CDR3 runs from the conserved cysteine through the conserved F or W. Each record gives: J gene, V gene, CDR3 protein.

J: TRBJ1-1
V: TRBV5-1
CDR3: CASKGVPLNTEAFF

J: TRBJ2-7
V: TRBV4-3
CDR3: CASSQAGGAGTYEQYF

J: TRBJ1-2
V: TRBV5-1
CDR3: CASSLVAGALGNYGYTF

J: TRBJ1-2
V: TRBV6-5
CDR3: CASTSWDKGYDGYTF

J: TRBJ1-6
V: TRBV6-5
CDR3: CASSYSIGHYRSPLHF

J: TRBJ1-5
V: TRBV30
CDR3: CAWSGLGQGSNQPQHF

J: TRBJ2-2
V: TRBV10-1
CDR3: CASSESGSNTGELFF

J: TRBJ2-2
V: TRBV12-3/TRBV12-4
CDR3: CASSLMRGGELFF

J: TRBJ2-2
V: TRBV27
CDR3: CASRQAGGLGELFF

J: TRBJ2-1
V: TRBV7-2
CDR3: CASSLGVLANEQFF

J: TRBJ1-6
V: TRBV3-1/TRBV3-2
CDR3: CASSQATGNSPLHF

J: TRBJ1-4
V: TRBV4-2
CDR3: CASSQKQITNEKLFF

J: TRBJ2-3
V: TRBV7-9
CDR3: CASSPLWGPGDTQYF

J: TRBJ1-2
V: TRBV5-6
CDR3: CASSNETGAKFYGYTF

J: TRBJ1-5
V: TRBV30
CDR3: CAWGRLEGNQPQHF

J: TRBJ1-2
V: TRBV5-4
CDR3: CASSRRTGGAFYGYTF

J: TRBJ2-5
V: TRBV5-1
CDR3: CASSLIVGFRETQYF

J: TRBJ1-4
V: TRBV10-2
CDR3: CASSEMGQGREKLFF

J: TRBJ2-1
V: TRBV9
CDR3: CASSPGSPSYNEQFF

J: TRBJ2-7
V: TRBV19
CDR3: CASSIELLSYEQYF

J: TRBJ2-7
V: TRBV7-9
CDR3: CASSPPGTGAPYEQYF

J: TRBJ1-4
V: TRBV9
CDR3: CASSMTGIGANEKLFF

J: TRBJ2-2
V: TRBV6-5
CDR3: CATQTSRAGELFF

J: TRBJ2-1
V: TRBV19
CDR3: CASSWRASYNEQFF

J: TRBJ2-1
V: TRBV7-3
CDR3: CASSLWGGSHNEQFF

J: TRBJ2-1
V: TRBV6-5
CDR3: CASSPAGAYNEQFF

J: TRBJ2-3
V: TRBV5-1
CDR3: CASSLVKGPGDTQYF

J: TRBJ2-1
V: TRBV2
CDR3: CASSESLWPTYNEQFF

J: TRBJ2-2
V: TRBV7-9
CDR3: CASSLNAALASELFF

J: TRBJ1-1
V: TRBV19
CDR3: CASRDSRNEAFF

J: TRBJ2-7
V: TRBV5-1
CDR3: CASGPGQGLYEQYF

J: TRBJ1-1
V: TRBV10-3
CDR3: CAISESLGQEAFF

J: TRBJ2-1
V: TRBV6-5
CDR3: CASSYPTGTGAEQFF

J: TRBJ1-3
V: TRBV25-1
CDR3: CASSDGPRGEYF

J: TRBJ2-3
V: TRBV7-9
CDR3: CASSRSGKDTQYF

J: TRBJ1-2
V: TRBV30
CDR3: CAWSRGGGVYGYTF

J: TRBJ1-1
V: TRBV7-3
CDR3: CASSPGRDTEAFF

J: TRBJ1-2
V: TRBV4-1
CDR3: CASSDRPAGGDGYTF

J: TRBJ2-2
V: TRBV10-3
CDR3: CAISEWPLSRELFF

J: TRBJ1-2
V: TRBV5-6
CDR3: CASSLIWGPTDYGYTF

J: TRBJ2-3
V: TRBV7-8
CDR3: CASSPGTGGAATDTQYF

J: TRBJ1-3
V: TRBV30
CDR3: CAWSPGVGNTIYF

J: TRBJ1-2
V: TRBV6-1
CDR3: CASSEPRSNYGYTF

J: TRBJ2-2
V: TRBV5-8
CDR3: CATRGFSPGELFF

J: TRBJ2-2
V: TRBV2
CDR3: CASRVTGTGELFF

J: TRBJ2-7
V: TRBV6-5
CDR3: CASSRDSAGGYEQYF

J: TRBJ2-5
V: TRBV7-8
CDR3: CASSAYSVETQYF

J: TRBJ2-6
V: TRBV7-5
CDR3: CARSFSRISGANVLTF

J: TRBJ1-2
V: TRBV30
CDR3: CAWSAGSNYGYTF

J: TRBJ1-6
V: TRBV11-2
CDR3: CASSLAGVPNSPLHF